This TCR beta chain was found in a study of T-cell memory formation after mild COVID-19. Turning to the study itself: The two donors had largely donor-specific TCR clusters. Study observations and caveats: Second-wave clones peaking on day 37 lacked confirmed SARS-CoV-2 specificity.

The CDR3 consists of 15 residues. CDR1 is MNHNY, CDR2 SVGAGI, per germline (reference sequence). V trimming: 5 bases; J trimming: 1 base; junction bases outside the gene matches: 5. Constant-segment primers were used for 5'RACE, and the resulting TCR alpha and TCR beta cDNA libraries carried sample barcodes and UMIs. MiXCR, applied by TCRdb to the 5' RACE reads, yields one record per CDR3 protein. The sample carries around 200,000 distinct CDR3 sequences, 20% to 25% recorded once. In its sample, this clonotype was seen a few times. Its antigen is undetermined. Specimen: PBMCs or a T cell subset sorted from them (not recorded which). This sequence originates from an adult woman who had mild COVID-19 (a few samples of this study predate the infection). Cell type and time point are not known. J is TRBJ2-3 and V is TRBV6-6; 8 nucleotides align to TRBD2. The CDR3 coding sequence is TGTGCCAGCAGTCCCATGACTAGCGGCACAGATACGCAGTATTTT. This gives the protein CASSPMTSGTDTQYF.